This is a list of T cell receptor beta chains from one sample in a study of blood T cell repertoires in COVID-19. Some clones are missing from TCRdb's copy, which holds only in-frame ones; the method was immunoSEQ multiplex PCR. The table includes about 270,000 clones, about nine tenths detected once. The sequenced material came from PBMCs or T cells enriched from blood (not recorded which). These receptors came from a woman in her 50s who had recovered from COVID-19. The CDR3 runs from the conserved cysteine through the conserved F or W. D genes are given only for firm matches. Clone sizes are given selectively: once, few, many, or a class where the clone is expanded.

j_call v_call d_call clone_size cdr3_aa cdr3_nt
TRBJ1-5 TRBV2 TRBD1 once CASSGTRDRGQPQHF TGTGCCAGCAGTGGGACTCGGGACAGGGGACAGCCCCAGCATTTT
TRBJ2-2 TRBV2 TRBD2 - CASSEGWREANTGELFF TGTGCCAGCAGCGAGGGTTGGCGGGAGGCGAACACCGGGGAGCTGTTTTTT
TRBJ1-3 TRBV28 - - CAAQNSGDGNTIYF TGTGCCGCCCAGAATTCGGGGGATGGAAACACCATATATTTT
TRBJ2-3 TRBV11-2 TRBD2 - CASSRRGSGRPRTDTQYF TGTGCCAGCAGCCGACGGGGTAGCGGGAGGCCGCGGACAGATACGCAGTATTTT
TRBJ2-1 TRBV4-2 TRBD2 - CASRLNREAYNEQFF TGTGCCAGCAGGCTTAACCGGGAGGCCTACAATGAGCAGTTCTTC
TRBJ2-5 TRBV6-2/TRBV6-3 - - CASSYVPSGETQYF TGTGCCAGCAGTTACGTGCCTTCCGGAGAGACCCAGTACTTC
TRBJ2-1 TRBV24-1 TRBD2 - CATSARGSGGEQFF TGTGCCACCAGTGCCCGGGGTAGCGGGGGGGAGCAGTTCTTC
TRBJ2-6 TRBV9 - - CASSVPRDSGANVLTF TGTGCCAGCAGCGTCCCCCGGGACTCTGGGGCCAACGTCCTGACTTTC
TRBJ1-1 TRBV4-3 TRBD1 - CASSQDGQGVNTEAFF TGCGCCAGCAGCCAAGATGGACAGGGTGTGAACACTGAAGCTTTCTTT
TRBJ2-2 TRBV29-1 - - CSVDFRNTGELFF TGCAGCGTTGATTTCAGGAACACCGGGGAGCTGTTTTTT
TRBJ1-1 TRBV5-5 TRBD1 - CASSLVPGGMNTEAFF TGTGCCAGCAGCTTGGTCCCAGGGGGCATGAACACTGAAGCTTTCTTT
TRBJ2-1 TRBV9 - - CASSVIGLQSNEQFF TGTGCCAGCAGCGTAATCGGGTTGCAGAGCAATGAGCAGTTCTTC
TRBJ1-2 TRBV4-2 TRBD1 - CASSHRGQADGYTF TGTGCCAGCAGCCACAGAGGACAGGCCGATGGCTACACCTTC
TRBJ1-2 TRBV4-2 TRBD1 few CASSLGTGNYGYTF TGTGCCAGCAGCCTCGGGACAGGGAACTATGGCTACACCTTC
TRBJ1-2 TRBV24-1 - - CATSDTGNYGYTF TGTGCCACCAGTGATACGGGTAACTATGGCTACACCTTC
TRBJ1-5 TRBV7-2 - - CASSTRAYSNQPQHF TGTGCCAGCAGCACCAGGGCCTATAGCAATCAGCCCCAGCATTTT
TRBJ1-1 TRBV28 - - CASSTRGVSVTEAFF TGTGCCAGCAGTACCCGGGGGGTAAGCGTCACTGAAGCTTTCTTT
TRBJ2-7 TRBV2 - - CASRKHYTQEYEQYF TGTGCCAGCAGGAAGCACTATACACAGGAATACGAGCAGTACTTC
TRBJ1-1 TRBV10-3 TRBD1 - CAISAQGATEAFF TGTGCCATCAGTGCCCAGGGGGCCACTGAAGCTTTCTTT
TRBJ2-4 TRBV6-2/TRBV6-3 - - CASSFEKARDLLAKNIQYF TGTGCCAGCAGTTTTGAGAAGGCCAGGGATTTACTAGCCAAAAACATTCAGTACTTC
TRBJ2-2 TRBV7-3 TRBD2 - CASSLWPSGITGELFF TGTGCCAGCAGCTTATGGCCTAGCGGGATAACCGGGGAGCTGTTTTTT
TRBJ1-2 TRBV6-5 - - CASSYRGGYTF TGTGCCAGCAGTTACAGGGGAGGCTACACCTTC
TRBJ2-7 TRBV6-5 - - CASSSFDWSSYEQYF TGTGCCAGCAGTTCCTTCGACTGGAGCTCCTACGAGCAGTACTTC
TRBJ1-1 TRBV11-1 TRBD1 - CASSLGDRADTEAFF TGTGCCAGCAGCTTGGGGGACAGGGCGGACACTGAAGCTTTCTTT
TRBJ2-7 TRBV5-1 - - CASSLPSGDEQYF TGCGCCAGCAGCTTGCCGTCGGGGGACGAGCAGTACTTC
TRBJ2-3 TRBV7-6 - - CASSRRRADTQYF TGTGCCAGCAGCCGCCGGAGAGCGGATACGCAGTATTTT
TRBJ2-3 TRBV6-2/TRBV6-3 - - CASSYTGTSTDTQYF TGTGCCAGCAGTTACACCGGGACTAGCACAGATACGCAGTATTTT
TRBJ1-1 TRBV25-1 - once CASSEYGTGLGEAFF TGTGCCAGCAGTGAATACGGCACGGGACTGGGGGAAGCTTTCTTT
TRBJ2-7 TRBV5-4 TRBD2 - CASSRTRSSSEQYF TGTGCCAGCAGTCGGACTAGGTCGAGTTCCGAGCAGTACTTC
TRBJ2-2 TRBV29-1 TRBD2 - CSVLVLAGVANTGELFF TGCAGCGTACTTGTACTAGCGGGAGTTGCGAACACCGGGGAGCTGTTTTTT
TRBJ2-7 TRBV6-2/TRBV6-3 - - CASRYSRDIISYEQYF TGTGCCAGCAGGTACTCCCGGGACATTATCTCCTACGAGCAGTACTTC
TRBJ2-3 TRBV2 TRBD2 - CASSGTSGSADTQYF TGTGCCAGCAGCGGGACTAGCGGGAGTGCAGATACGCAGTATTTT
TRBJ1-1 TRBV12-5 TRBD1 - CASGRDRGNTEAFF TGTGCTAGTGGTCGGGACAGGGGGAACACTGAAGCTTTCTTT
TRBJ1-1 TRBV5-6 - - CASSWGQTGAEAFF TGTGCCAGCAGTTGGGGCCAGACGGGTGCGGAAGCTTTCTTT
TRBJ1-1 TRBV6-5 TRBD1 - CASSYRTGGKAFF TGTGCCAGCAGTTACCGGACAGGGGGGAAAGCTTTCTTT
TRBJ2-3 TRBV7-9 TRBD2 - CASSLGTSGKASTDTQYF TGTGCCAGCAGCTTAGGGACTAGCGGGAAAGCTAGCACAGATACGCAGTATTTT
TRBJ1-5 TRBV28 - - CASSHLEGQPQHF TGTGCCAGCAGTCATCTGGAGGGGCAGCCCCAGCATTTT
TRBJ1-1 TRBV11-2 - - CASSLVGQVGEAFF TGTGCCAGCAGCTTAGTGGGACAAGTCGGAGAAGCTTTCTTT
TRBJ1-1 TRBV7-6 - - CASSWNRDTEAFF TGTGCCAGCAGCTGGAACAGGGATACTGAAGCTTTCTTT
TRBJ2-3 TRBV5-1 - - CASSLPTVTDTQYF TGCGCCAGCAGCTTGCCGACAGTCACAGATACGCAGTATTTT
TRBJ2-4 TRBV11-1 - - CASSNTGSGTKNIQYF TGTGCCAGCAGCAATACAGGGTCGGGCACAAAAAACATTCAGTACTTC
TRBJ2-7 TRBV6-1 TRBD1 - CASSDETGLEQYF TGTGCCAGCAGTGATGAGACAGGGCTCGAGCAGTACTTC
TRBJ2-1 TRBV20-1 TRBD2 - CSASPPAGVNEQFF TGCAGTGCTAGTCCCCCAGCGGGAGTCAATGAGCAGTTCTTC
TRBJ2-3 TRBV6-5 TRBD1 - CAGTGETDTQYF TGTGCCGGAACAGGGGAGACAGATACGCAGTATTTT
TRBJ2-1 TRBV4-3 - once CASSRSASYVSYNEQFF TGCGCCAGCAGTCGCAGCGCGAGCTATGTCTCCTACAATGAGCAGTTCTTC
TRBJ1-2 TRBV28 - - CASSSGLYGYTF TGTGCCAGCAGTTCGGGACTTTATGGCTACACCTTC